The 2 T cell receptor beta chains in this list originate from one sample, sequenced in a study of shared clonotypes between healthy human individuals. Assay used: immunoSEQ multiplex PCR; TCRdb lists only in-frame clones, some missing. The sample includes 520,000 or so clones, roughly 78% of them seen just once. Sequenced: PBMCs. The receptors come from a woman aged 40 to 55 in good health. Some clones in this sample may be carry-over from other donors' samples.

The chain couples TRBV9 to TRBJ2-1, with D maybe TRBD2 (6 bases). The CDR3 length is 16 residues. Germline assignment: CDR1 SGDLS and CDR2 YYNGEE. Trimming stripped 4 bases from V and 0 bases from J, with 14 bases between. CDR3 sequence: CASSFGRGSSYNEQFF. In DNA form, the CDR3 reads TGTGCCAGCAGCTTTGGACGGGGGAGCTCCTACAATGAGCAGTTCTTC.

The gene calls are TRBV7-9 and TRBJ2-1, with a tentative D call TRBD2 (5 bases). The germline gives CDR1 SEHNR, CDR2 FQNEAQ (reference sequence). There are 15 residues in the CDR3. V lost 1 base, J lost 7 bases, and 14 bases lay in between. This CDR3 reads CASSLEVGRGNEQFF. In DNA, the CDR3 is TGTGCCAGCAGCTTAGAGGTGGGCCGGGGAAATGAGCAGTTCTTC.